A selection of T cell receptor beta chains follows, all from one sample in a study of blood T cell repertoires in COVID-19. Using immunoSEQ multiplex PCR, the repertoire was profiled, and TCRdb retains in-frame clones only, with some absent. This sample has some 530,000 clones, with approximately 83% found just once. Sequences were obtained from peripheral blood. The receptors come from a human donor in a cohort sampled during active COVID-19. CDR3s include the opening cysteine and the closing phenylalanine or tryptophan. The D gene is left open where the match is weak. The listing skips clone size in some rows; elsewhere it reads once, few, many or a size class.

D: -; length: 15; size: -; J: TRBJ2-3; V: TRBV27; DNA: TGTGCCAGCAGCCCGGGAGTAGTTGGCACAGATACGCAGTATTTT; CDR3: CASSPGVVGTDTQYF
D: TRBD1; length: 15; size: -; J: TRBJ2-1; V: TRBV5-4; DNA: TGTGCCAGCAGCCGACAGGGGGCCTCCTACAATGAGCAGTTCTTC; CDR3: CASSRQGASYNEQFF
D: TRBD1; length: 13; size: -; J: TRBJ1-2; V: TRBV28; DNA: TGTGCCAGCGGGAGACAGGGTGGCTATGGCTACACCTTC; CDR3: CASGRQGGYGYTF
D: TRBD1; length: 15; size: -; J: TRBJ1-2; V: TRBV19; DNA: TGTGCCAGTAGTAGGAATGGACAGGGCGGAGAGGGCTACACCTTC; CDR3: CASSRNGQGGEGYTF
D: -; length: 14; size: -; J: TRBJ2-5; V: TRBV20-1; DNA: TGCAGTGCTAGTACCAGGGGTGGAGTGGAGACCCAGTACTTC; CDR3: CSASTRGGVETQYF
D: TRBD2; length: 17; size: -; J: TRBJ2-5; V: TRBV5-1; DNA: TGCGCCAGCAGCTTGGTTGTAGCGGGAGCCCAAGTTGGGACCCAGTACTTC; CDR3: CASSLVVAGAQVGTQYF
D: TRBD1; length: 14; size: -; J: TRBJ1-4; V: TRBV2; DNA: TGTGCCAGCAGCGGACAGGTTAAAAATGAAAAACTGTTTTTT; CDR3: CASSGQVKNEKLFF
D: TRBD1; length: 13; size: -; J: TRBJ1-1; V: TRBV6-6; DNA: TGTGCCAGCACCGCAACAGGGGTTACTGAAGCTTTCTTT; CDR3: CASTATGVTEAFF
D: -; length: 15; size: -; J: TRBJ1-4; V: TRBV3-1/TRBV3-2; DNA: TGTGCCAGCAGCACTACAGGGTTCCCAGGGGAAAAACTGTTTTTT; CDR3: CASSTTGFPGEKLFF
D: TRBD1; length: 15; size: -; J: TRBJ2-3; V: TRBV5-1; DNA: TGCGCCAGCACTCAAGAGGGGGCCGGCACAGATACGCAGTATTTT; CDR3: CASTQEGAGTDTQYF
D: TRBD1; length: 13; size: once; J: TRBJ2-4; V: TRBV30; DNA: TGTGCCTGGAGTGCGGGACAGAAAAACATTCAGTACTTC; CDR3: CAWSAGQKNIQYF
D: -; length: 12; size: -; J: TRBJ2-1; V: TRBV6-5; DNA: TGTGCCAGCAGTTCGAGACTTAATGAGCAGTTCTTC; CDR3: CASSSRLNEQFF
D: -; length: 12; size: once; J: TRBJ1-5; V: TRBV20-1; DNA: TGCAGTGCTAGTGAGGGCTATCAGCCCCAGCATTTT; CDR3: CSASEGYQPQHF
D: TRBD1; length: 15; size: -; J: TRBJ1-4; V: TRBV4-3; DNA: TGCGCCAGCAGCCCTCGAGGGGGCGACGGAGAAAAACTGTTTTTT; CDR3: CASSPRGGDGEKLFF
D: TRBD2; length: 17; size: -; J: TRBJ2-7; V: TRBV6-2/TRBV6-3; DNA: TGTGCCAGCATCCCCCGGTCTAGCGGCCCGACCCCCTACGAGCAGTACTTC; CDR3: CASIPRSSGPTPYEQYF
D: TRBD2; length: 15; size: -; J: TRBJ2-1; V: TRBV11-2; DNA: TGTGCCAGCAGCTTGGGACTAGCAGCCAACAATGAGCAGTTCTTC; CDR3: CASSLGLAANNEQFF
D: TRBD2; length: 15; size: -; J: TRBJ2-1; V: TRBV5-1; DNA: TGCGCCAGCAGCCGGGCGGGGGGTTCCTACAATGAGCAGTTCTTC; CDR3: CASSRAGGSYNEQFF
D: -; length: 11; size: -; J: TRBJ2-7; V: TRBV5-6; DNA: TGTGCCAGCAGCCAGACCTACGAGCAGTACTTC; CDR3: CASSQTYEQYF
D: TRBD2; length: 14; size: -; J: TRBJ2-1; V: TRBV5-4; DNA: TGTGCCAGCACCCCGGGGGAGGGCCGGGTAGAGCAGTTCTTC; CDR3: CASTPGEGRVEQFF
D: -; length: 11; size: -; J: TRBJ2-7; V: TRBV2; DNA: TGTGCCAGCAACTCGAGGTATGAGCAGTACTTC; CDR3: CASNSRYEQYF
D: TRBD1; length: 15; size: once; J: TRBJ2-7; V: TRBV5-5; DNA: TGTGCCAGCAGCTCACCGGACAGGGGGAGCTACGAGCAGTACTTC; CDR3: CASSSPDRGSYEQYF
D: TRBD2; length: 14; size: -; J: TRBJ2-1; V: TRBV2; DNA: TGTGCCAGCATAGCGGGAGTGTATGACAATGAGCAGTTCTTC; CDR3: CASIAGVYDNEQFF
D: -; length: 12; size: many; J: TRBJ2-7; V: TRBV5-1; DNA: TGCGCCAGCAGCTTAACGTTGGCCGAGCAGTACTTC; CDR3: CASSLTLAEQYF
D: -; length: 14; size: -; J: TRBJ1-5; V: TRBV6-5; DNA: TGTGCCATCTTAGGACAGAATAGCAATCAGCCCCAGCATTTT; CDR3: CAILGQNSNQPQHF
D: TRBD1; length: 14; size: -; J: TRBJ1-2; V: TRBV19; DNA: TGTGCCAGTAGAACACCGGCGACAGGGACCGGCTACACCTTC; CDR3: CASRTPATGTGYTF
D: TRBD1; length: 16; size: -; J: TRBJ1-6; V: TRBV5-5; DNA: TGTGCCAGCAGCTTGTGGGACAGGGTCGATAATTCACCCCTCCACTTT; CDR3: CASSLWDRVDNSPLHF
D: TRBD2; length: 19; size: -; J: TRBJ2-1; V: TRBV11-3; DNA: TGTGCCAGCAGCTTAGATAAGGGTAGCGGGAGGAACTCCTACAATGAGCAGTTCTTC; CDR3: CASSLDKGSGRNSYNEQFF
D: -; length: 13; size: many; J: TRBJ1-6; V: TRBV27; DNA: TGTGCCAGCAGCTACAGGGTGTCTTCACCCCTCCACTTT; CDR3: CASSYRVSSPLHF
D: -; length: 14; size: -; J: TRBJ2-7; V: TRBV10-1; DNA: TGCGCCAGCAGTGAGTACACCGAGGCGTCCGAGCAGTACTTC; CDR3: CASSEYTEASEQYF
D: -; length: 12; size: -; J: TRBJ2-1; V: TRBV27; DNA: TGTGCCAGCAGTTTTTTCGGTAATGAGCAGTTCTTC; CDR3: CASSFFGNEQFF
D: -; length: 14; size: -; J: TRBJ1-1; V: TRBV2; DNA: TGTGCCAGCACCCCGGATGACAGACGCGCTGAAGCTTTCTTT; CDR3: CASTPDDRRAEAFF
D: TRBD1; length: 15; size: -; J: TRBJ2-2; V: TRBV5-1; DNA: TGCGCCAGCAGCTTGGTGGCAGGGGGTTCGGGGGAGCTGTTTTTT; CDR3: CASSLVAGGSGELFF
D: TRBD1; length: 12; size: -; J: TRBJ1-2; V: TRBV2; DNA: TGTGCCGGAATCGGACAGGGCTATGGCTACACCTTC; CDR3: CAGIGQGYGYTF
D: TRBD2; length: 17; size: -; J: TRBJ2-1; V: TRBV6-4; DNA: TGTGCCAGCAGTGACTCGGGGCTAGCGGGAGGGTACAATGAGCAGTTCTTC; CDR3: CASSDSGLAGGYNEQFF
D: -; length: 20; size: -; J: TRBJ1-1; V: TRBV3-1/TRBV3-2; DNA: TGTGCCAGCAGCCAAGATCGGGGCAGGGGACGACTCGAGGTGAACACTGAAGCTTTCTTT; CDR3: CASSQDRGRGRLEVNTEAFF
D: TRBD1; length: 13; size: few; J: TRBJ1-1; V: TRBV6-5; DNA: TGTGCCAGCAGTTACTCGGGACAGACTGAAGCTTTCTTT; CDR3: CASSYSGQTEAFF
D: -; length: 14; size: -; J: TRBJ1-2; V: TRBV27; DNA: TGTGCCAGCAGTTTCACCAGGGGCAAAGATGGCTACACCTTC; CDR3: CASSFTRGKDGYTF
D: -; length: 15; size: -; J: TRBJ2-7; V: TRBV5-4; DNA: TGTGCCAGCAGCTTGGTTGGGACATCCTCCTACGAGCAGTACTTC; CDR3: CASSLVGTSSYEQYF
D: -; length: 12; size: -; J: TRBJ1-2; V: TRBV5-1; DNA: TGCGCCAGCAGGGAAACGGGAGGTGGCTACACCTTC; CDR3: CASRETGGGYTF
D: -; length: 11; size: -; J: TRBJ1-2; V: TRBV20-1; DNA: TGCAGTGCTGCCCCAGGGGCCGGCTACACCTTC; CDR3: CSAAPGAGYTF
D: -; length: 14; size: few; J: TRBJ1-6; V: TRBV7-9; DNA: TGTGCCAGCAGCTTAGGGGCGGGGAATTCACCCCTCCACTTT; CDR3: CASSLGAGNSPLHF
D: -; length: 13; size: -; J: TRBJ1-2; V: TRBV7-2; DNA: TGTGCCAGCAGGAAGACAGGCACAGATGGCTACACCTTC; CDR3: CASRKTGTDGYTF
D: -; length: 14; size: -; J: TRBJ2-7; V: TRBV9; DNA: TGTGCCAGCAGCGTAGCTCCAGGGAATTACGAGCAGTACTTC; CDR3: CASSVAPGNYEQYF
D: -; length: 15; size: -; J: TRBJ1-1; V: TRBV11-2; DNA: TGTGCCAGCAGCTTAACGGGGGGCGGGGACCCTGAAGCTTTCTTT; CDR3: CASSLTGGGDPEAFF
D: -; length: 17; size: -; J: TRBJ2-1; V: TRBV28; DNA: TGTGCCAGCAGTAGGACCGGGGCTAGCGCTACGTTGAGGGAGCAGTTCTTC; CDR3: CASSRTGASATLREQFF
D: TRBD2; length: 15; size: -; J: TRBJ2-1; V: TRBV5-6; DNA: TGTGCCAGCAGCTTACTAGCGGATTACTACAATGAGCAGTTCTTC; CDR3: CASSLLADYYNEQFF
D: TRBD2; length: 16; size: once; J: TRBJ2-3; V: TRBV7-3; DNA: TGTGCCAGCAGCTTAATCCCGACTAGCGGGACGGATACGCAGTATTTT; CDR3: CASSLIPTSGTDTQYF
D: -; length: 15; size: -; J: TRBJ1-5; V: TRBV6-5; DNA: TGTGCCAGCAGCCCCGGGGGAAGCGGCAATCAGCCCCAGCATTTT; CDR3: CASSPGGSGNQPQHF
D: -; length: 14; size: -; J: TRBJ1-5; V: TRBV19; DNA: TGTGCCAGTAGTGGCGGATTTAGCAATCAGCCCCAGCATTTT; CDR3: CASSGGFSNQPQHF
D: -; length: 15; size: -; J: TRBJ2-3; V: TRBV4-3; DNA: TGCGCCAGCAGCCAAGAGCGGGCTTACACAGATACGCAGTATTTT; CDR3: CASSQERAYTDTQYF
D: -; length: 11; size: -; J: TRBJ2-1; V: TRBV19; DNA: TGTGCCAGTAGTTCGGTCTATGAGCAGTTCTTC; CDR3: CASSSVYEQFF
D: TRBD1; length: 15; size: -; J: TRBJ1-4; V: TRBV30; DNA: TGTGCCTGGAGTACGGCCGGGACAGTATATGAAAAACTGTTTTTT; CDR3: CAWSTAGTVYEKLFF
D: -; length: 12; size: few; J: TRBJ2-5; V: TRBV29-1; DNA: TGCAGCTTTGGACACGACCAAGAGACCCAGTACTTC; CDR3: CSFGHDQETQYF
D: -; length: 14; size: -; J: TRBJ2-1; V: TRBV5-1; DNA: TGCGCCAGCAGCTTGCCAGGGAACTACAATGAGCAGTTCTTC; CDR3: CASSLPGNYNEQFF
D: -; length: 13; size: once; J: TRBJ2-1; V: TRBV24-1; DNA: TGTGCCACAACAAGGTCCGGGTACGATGAGCAGTTCTTC; CDR3: CATTRSGYDEQFF